This T cell receptor beta chain was observed in a study of T cells expressing NK-cell markers (dated by TCRdb to 2018 to 2020). A note on the overall study: TCR beta-chain repertoires were profiled in sorted CD3+CD56+NKG2C+, CD3+CD56+NKG2C- and CD3+CD56-NKG2C+ T-cell subsets from several donors. The libraries were sequenced on Illumina HiSeq 2000/2500, MiSeq or NextSeq, producing 2 x 150 bp reads. Randomly selected healthy volunteers, three men and five women, were used as the eight sequenced donors. Seven of the eight sequenced donors were HCMV-seropositive and one was HCMV-seronegative.

Beyond this particular receptor, the publication reports: Those dominant clonotypes were again the most abundant among CD3+CD56-NKG2C+ cells in four donors, at about 28.3-65%. In 5 to 7 donors, the dominant CD3+CD56+NKG2C+ clonotypes were found to rank among the top 10 CD8+ clonotypes and to make up about 1.0-8% of CD8+ T cells. Whether the expanded NKG2C-expressing T cell clones were specific for HCMV antigens was left unclear.

HCMV-specific IgG was detected in serum with a commercial ELISA kit to determine HCMV serostatus. Ficoll density gradient centrifugation was used to isolate peripheral blood mononuclear cells from blood. A note on this clonotype: The antigen it recognizes is unknown.

TCRdb shows the sequencer as Illumina HiSeq 2000. TCR beta cDNA libraries were prepared using 5'RACE template switching, which introduced a universal primer site and unique molecular identifiers. Priming for cDNA synthesis came from the TCR beta constant segment, and two successive PCR amplification steps followed. The paper's data handling went like this. MIGEC was used to demultiplex reads and group reads by UMI, and MiTCR was used to assemble and quantify clonotypes. To exclude erroneous sequences, any TCR cDNA sequence not supported by at least two reads was discarded. The tcR package was used for downstream repertoire analysis, and clonotypes were matched between fractions using CDR3 nucleotide sequence together with V segment. VDJmatch was used to annotate antigen specificity against VDJdb, with one amino acid substitution in CDR3 allowed. TCRdb reprocessed the reads and lists each CDR3 protein sequence as a single entry, with no DNA. These V and J calls are TCRdb output, not the study's own analysis. This sample's records show about 260,000 distinct CDR3 sequences. 0.3% to 0.45% of the sample is in the top ten clones.

CDR1 and CDR2, looked up from the germline V gene (reference sequence), are DFQATT and SNEGSKA. Spanning cysteine to phenylalanine, the CDR3 consists of 15 amino acids. Only the protein is available. This TCR derives from a man in his late teens or twenties in good health. Donor details come from another sample of the same person, matched by shared clones. The V gene is TRBV20-1 and the J gene is TRBJ2-5; TCRdb gives TRBD1 as the D gene, but with no DNA this cannot be confirmed. Sequencing was carried out using blood T cells: a sorted CD56 or NKG2C T cell subset, CD4+ or CD8+ T cells, or bulk PBMC T cells (not recorded which). The CDR3 in this case is CSAPRVESIQETQYF.